The next 21 T cell receptor beta chains were all read from a single sample in a study of TIL therapy for anti-PD-1-resistant metastatic lung cancer. The time point denotes: pre-treatment sample, taken before nivolumab and TIL therapy. Tumor tissue came from excised metastases, mostly pleural nodules or supraclavicular lymph nodes. Sequencing used immunoSEQ v3. Repertoires were generated with immunoSEQ multiplex PCR, while TCRdb's copy carries only in-frame clones and drops some. This table has some 11,000 clones, roughly 60% appearing once. The material was tumor tissue, obtained at baseline. All receptors come from a person aged 25-80 years with non-small cell lung cancer.

This clone was observed a handful of times. This chain joins TRBV3-1 (or the pseudogene TRBV3-2) and TRBJ2-3, with D possibly TRBD1 on 6 matching bases. The length of the CDR3 is 14 residues. CDR1 and CDR2 from the germline V gene are LGHDT and YNNKEL (reference sequence). The V end lost 5 bases, the J end lost 1 base, and 10 bases lay between the germline ends. In DNA form, the CDR3 reads TGTGCCAGCAGCTACCGGACAGGCACAGATACGCAGTATTTT. The encoded protein is CASSYRTGTDTQYF.

V is TRBV14 and J is TRBJ1-1, with D tentatively TRBD1 (5 bases). Trimming pared 0 bases from V and 11 bases from J, leaving 10 bases between. CDR1 is SGHDN, CDR2 FVKESK, per germline. The CDR3 loop spans 12 amino acids. CDR3 coding DNA: TGTGCCAGCAGCCAAGACAGGGTTGGGGCTTTCTTT. This codes for CASSQDRVGAFF.

This chain joins TRBV12-3 or TRBV12-4 and TRBJ1-2; D remains ambiguous. The CDR3 sequence is 13 residues long. The V and J ends lost 6 bases and 8 bases respectively, with 16 bases between them. CDR3 loop: CASRAGRGVGYTF. The CDR3 DNA reads TGTGCCAGCAGGGCCGGACGGGGTGTAGGCTACACCTTC.

The rearrangement joins TRBV9 to TRBJ2-7, with 10 bases aligning to TRBD1. Germline CDR1 reads SGDLS; CDR2 reads YYNGEE. This CDR3 region has 14 residues. V was clipped by 3 bases and J by 5 bases; unmatched bases: 5. As DNA, the CDR3 is TGTGCCAGCAGCGCGACAGGGGGCAGGGACGAGCAGTACTTC. Translated: CASSATGGRDEQYF.

This clone came up a few times. The gene calls are TRBV3-1 (or the pseudogene TRBV3-2) and TRBJ2-7; 8 positions match TRBD1. Germline V gene sequence: CDR1 LGHDT, CDR2 YNNKEL (reference sequence). The CDR3 is 13 amino acids. After removal of 4 bases from V and 3 bases from J, the junction contained 2 bases not matched to a gene. The CDR3 is CASSLGQGYEQYF. For the CDR3, the DNA is TGTGCCAGCAGCCTTGGACAGGGCTACGAGCAGTACTTC.

This clone was observed a few times. The V and J genes are TRBV19 and TRBJ2-2; TRBD1 is a possible D gene (5 bases). CDR1 is LNHDA, CDR2 SQIVND, per germline (reference sequence). The CDR3 has 13 amino acids. Trimming cost V 3 bases and J 7 bases, with 9 bases left between them. The chain's CDR3 is CASSIKGIGELFF. The CDR3 DNA is TGTGCCAGTAGTATCAAGGGGATCGGGGAGCTGTTTTTT.

This chain joins TRBV15 and TRBJ2-1, with a weak D call TRBD2 (5 bases). Germline V gene sequence: CDR1 LNHNV, CDR2 YYDKDF (reference sequence). This CDR3 spans 14 amino acids. Trimming took 4 bases from V and 9 from J, leaving 16 bases between them. The CDR3 here is CATSTGSTRGEQFF. The CDR3 nucleotides are TGTGCCACCAGCACCGGATCGACTCGGGGTGAGCAGTTCTTC.

To note about this clone: The junction and the germline gene differ at one end; a read error may be behind it. The V gene is TRBV5-1, the J gene TRBJ2-3, with 10 bases matching TRBD1. The CDR3 has 15 amino acids. Germline loops: CDR1 SGHRS, CDR2 YFSETQ. CDR3 DNA sequence: TGCGCCGGCAGCACCGGGACAGGGGTAGGAGATACGCAGTATTTT. This sequence encodes CAGSTGTGVGDTQYF. The full variable domain, with the rest looked up from reference TRBV5-1 and TRBJ2-3, is KAGVTQTPRYLIKTRGQQVTLSCSPISGHRSVSWYQQTPGQGLQFLFEYFSETQRNKGNFPGRFSGRQFSNSRSEMNVSTLELGDSALYLCAGSTGTGVGDTQYFGPGTRLTVL.

This rearrangement joins TRBV7-2 to TRBJ2-5; D possibly corresponds to TRBD2 (6 bases). With 4 bases removed from V and 2 bases from J, the gap between germline ends came to 8 bases. The germline V gene has CDR1 SGHTA and CDR2 FQGNSA. The CDR3 extends over 13 amino acids. CDR3: CASSSGLQETQYF. The CDR3 DNA is TGTGCCAGCAGCTCGGGACTTCAAGAGACCCAGTACTTC. Full variable domain (missing parts from reference TRBV7-2 and TRBJ2-5): GAGVSQSPSNKVTEKGKDVELRCDPISGHTALYWYRQSLGQGLEFLIYFQGNSAPDKSGLPSDRFSAERTGGSVSTLTIQRTQQEDSAVYLCASSSGLQETQYFGPGTRLLVL.

V and J are TRBV28 and TRBJ2-7; a possible D gene is TRBD2 (6 bases). Trimming stripped 7 bases from V and 3 bases from J, with 13 bases between. CDR3 length equals 13 residues. Germline V gene sequence: CDR1 MDHEN, CDR2 SYDVKM. The CDR3 is CASIRPGSYEQYF. CDR3 DNA sequence: TGTGCCAGCATCCGTCCCGGGAGCTACGAGCAGTACTTC.

This clone was detected a few times. Here the CDR3 DNA reads TGTGCCAGCAGCTTAGGGGCACCCACTGAAGCTTTCTTT. It translates to CASSLGAPTEAFF. This sequence joins TRBV11-2 and TRBJ1-1, with D unresolved. Trimming shortened V by 1 base and J by 4 bases, and 7 bases separated the two germline ends. The CDR3 is made up of 13 amino acids. Germline V lookup: CDR1 SGHAT, CDR2 FQNNGV. Together with reference TRBV11-2 and TRBJ1-1, the CDR3 gives the full variable domain: EAGVAQSPRYKIIEKRQSVAFWCNPISGHATLYWYQQILGQGPKLLIQFQNNGVVDDSQLPKDRFSAERLKGVDSTLKIQPAKLEDSAVYLCASSLGAPTEAFFGQGTRLTVV.

The chain carries TRBV30 and TRBJ1-1; D gene ambiguous. The germline V gene has CDR1 GTSNPN and CDR2 SVGIG (reference sequence). The CDR3 sequence is 13 residues long. Trimming left V 3 bases short and J 0 bases short, with 8 bases between. This CDR3 is CAWRLGLNTEAFF. CDR3 coding DNA: TGTGCCTGGAGGTTAGGACTGAACACTGAAGCTTTCTTT.

This clone has a handful of counts. V is TRBV30 and J is TRBJ1-1; maybe TRBD1 (5 bases). The CDR3 runs 13 residues. The V end was cut by 7 bases, the J end by 0 bases, with 12 bases between. CDR1 and CDR2 from the germline V gene are GTSNPN and SVGIG (reference sequence). This chain's CDR3 is CASPGRVNTEAFF. CDR3 DNA sequence: TGTGCCTCCCCGGGCAGGGTGAACACTGAAGCTTTCTTT.

This sequence joins TRBV6-5 and TRBJ2-7; D not resolved. Germline CDR1 reads MNHEY; CDR2 reads SVGAGI. V shed 0 bases and J shed 4 bases, with 10 bases lying between them. The CDR3 sequence is 14 residues long. This chain's CDR3 is CASSYSNGPYEQYF. DNA for the CDR3: TGTGCCAGCAGTTACTCGAACGGCCCGTACGAGCAGTACTTC.

This clone was found a few times. V is TRBV5-1 and J is TRBJ1-4; possible D gene TRBD1, 6 bases. The germline V and J ends were trimmed by 4 bases and 7 bases, with 20 bases remaining between them. Germline V gene sequence: CDR1 SGHRS, CDR2 YFSETQ. The CDR3 is 16 residues long. The CDR3 DNA reads as TGCGCCAGCAGCCTGCGGGGGGGCGGCTTTAGTGAAAAACTGTTTTTT. Protein: CASSLRGGGFSEKLFF.

By sample share, this clone is medium-sized. The gene calls are TRBV30 and TRBJ1-3, with D uncertain. The ends were cut back, 4 bases at V and 3 bases at J, with 13 bases in the middle. Germline V gives CDR1 GTSNPN, CDR2 SVGIG (reference sequence). The CDR3 has 14 amino acids. As DNA, the CDR3 is TGTGCCTGGACCCCGTGGGCCGATGGAAACACCATATATTTT. It translates to CAWTPWADGNTIYF.

The gene calls are TRBV6-2 or TRBV6-3 and TRBJ1-5; maybe TRBD1 (5 bases). This CDR3 has 15 amino acids. CDR1 is MNHEY, CDR2 SVGEGT, per germline. The ends were cut back, 6 bases at V and 3 bases at J, with 15 bases in the middle. As DNA, the CDR3 is TGTGCCAGCAGACCTAACCGGGACTACAATCAGCCCCAGCATTTT. It is translated as CASRPNRDYNQPQHF.

The chain is built from TRBV30 and TRBJ2-3, with 10 nucleotides matching TRBD1. The CDR3 loop spans 14 amino acids. Germline values: CDR1 GTSNPN, CDR2 SVGIG (reference sequence). J was trimmed by 3 bases and V by 7 bases; bases with no gene match: 7. The CDR3 nucleotides are TGTGCCTTGACAGGGGGCCTTGGGACAGATACGCAGTATTTT. As protein: CALTGGLGTDTQYF.

Only a few counts were recorded for this clone. This chain uses TRBV6-1 with TRBJ1-2; D gene ambiguous. From germline, CDR1 is MNHNS and CDR2 SASEGT. This CDR3 comprises 15 residues. The ends were cut back, 1 base at V and 4 bases at J, with 13 bases in the middle. In DNA form, the CDR3 reads TGTGCCAGCAGTGAAGATAACCGGGCCATCTATGGCTACACCTTC. It yields the protein CASSEDNRAIYGYTF.

This clone was counted a single time. The V gene is TRBV19, the J gene TRBJ1-1; D call uncertain. Trimming took off 2 bases at V and 4 bases at J, with 11 bases between the two ends. CDR1 and CDR2 (germline): LNHDA, SQIVND (reference sequence). CDR3 length equals 14 residues. The CDR3 sequence: CASSISVTATEAFF. In nucleotides, the CDR3 is TGTGCCAGTAGTATATCGGTGACTGCCACTGAAGCTTTCTTT.

The chain combines TRBV6-5 with TRBJ2-1; 10 nucleotides align to TRBD1. The CDR3 is 13 residues long. CDR1 MNHEY and CDR2 SVGAGI come from the germline V gene. V dropped 5 bases and J dropped 15; count of bases not matched to a gene: 10. CDR3 sequence reads: CASSPNPRTGGFF. The CDR3 DNA follows: TGTGCCAGCAGTCCTAATCCTAGGACAGGGGGGTTCTTC.